Listed below are T cell receptor beta chains from one sample, sequenced in a study of T cell responses to AZD1222 COVID-19 vaccine. TCRdb's table, derived via immunoSEQ multiplex PCR, lists solely in-frame clones and lacks some. Here the sample spans 100,000 or so clones, about 83% being singletons. Sequenced material: peripheral blood, taken on day 0 of AZD1222 vaccination. The source is an adult in good health. Both conserved end residues are part of each CDR3. Each record gives: CDR3 protein, V gene, J gene.

CDR3 protein: CASSLESGPYNEQFF
V gene: TRBV7-3
J gene: TRBJ2-1

CDR3 protein: CASSYMTDYGYTF
V gene: TRBV13
J gene: TRBJ1-2

CDR3 protein: CASSSSAAQPQHF
V gene: TRBV7-9
J gene: TRBJ1-5

CDR3 protein: CASTRAVGDTEAFF
V gene: TRBV3-1/TRBV3-2
J gene: TRBJ1-1

CDR3 protein: CASSSYYEQYF
V gene: TRBV7-9
J gene: TRBJ2-7

CDR3 protein: CASSLVAVGTGDTQYF
V gene: TRBV5-6
J gene: TRBJ2-3

CDR3 protein: CASSLALAGEGSYEQYF
V gene: TRBV7-2
J gene: TRBJ2-7

CDR3 protein: CASSSLDRGIYF
V gene: TRBV11-3
J gene: TRBJ1-3

CDR3 protein: CASSLSSGKLFF
V gene: TRBV28
J gene: TRBJ1-4

CDR3 protein: CASSRREAGGKEQYF
V gene: TRBV11-2
J gene: TRBJ2-7

CDR3 protein: CASSPGGPGNTIYF
V gene: TRBV18
J gene: TRBJ1-3

CDR3 protein: CASSLHWSSYEQYF
V gene: TRBV5-5
J gene: TRBJ2-7

CDR3 protein: CASSLGGLSYEQYF
V gene: TRBV28
J gene: TRBJ2-7

CDR3 protein: CASNPGQGNTGELFF
V gene: TRBV23-1
J gene: TRBJ2-2

CDR3 protein: CASSQEIGGGFYGYTF
V gene: TRBV4-3
J gene: TRBJ1-2

CDR3 protein: CASSPLSGGGTDTQYF
V gene: TRBV5-6
J gene: TRBJ2-3

CDR3 protein: CASSLAGSVPYNEQFF
V gene: TRBV7-2
J gene: TRBJ2-1

CDR3 protein: CASSFAGNTDTQYF
V gene: TRBV27
J gene: TRBJ2-3

CDR3 protein: CASSLGLSNTIYF
V gene: TRBV5-1
J gene: TRBJ1-3

CDR3 protein: CASSYSRTANTIYF
V gene: TRBV6-5
J gene: TRBJ1-3

CDR3 protein: CASSIQGGFYEQYF
V gene: TRBV19
J gene: TRBJ2-7

CDR3 protein: CASSKAGGQGDQPQHF
V gene: TRBV5-4
J gene: TRBJ1-5

CDR3 protein: CASSEAEAAYNEQFF
V gene: TRBV2
J gene: TRBJ2-1

CDR3 protein: CASSPGAGSTEAFF
V gene: TRBV11-1
J gene: TRBJ1-1

CDR3 protein: CASSVITGGFNQPQHF
V gene: TRBV2
J gene: TRBJ1-5

CDR3 protein: CASNMGPASSYEQYF
V gene: TRBV5-8
J gene: TRBJ2-7

CDR3 protein: CASSLQGSGNTIYF
V gene: TRBV4-1
J gene: TRBJ1-3

CDR3 protein: CASSFSVGGTDTQYF
V gene: TRBV5-1
J gene: TRBJ2-3

CDR3 protein: CASRRQGENQPQHF
V gene: TRBV19
J gene: TRBJ1-5

CDR3 protein: CASSLSTRQGKRSPLHF
V gene: TRBV27
J gene: TRBJ1-6